This TCR beta chain was documented in a study of beta chain features in type 1 diabetes. Points from the study as a whole: With patients and controls alike, PCR might favor shorter templates to an equal degree. Within each of all four CD4+ subsets, Type 1 diabetes patients had TCRB CDR3s that were moderately but significantly shorter. Sequencing the cDNA could make cells with high TCR expression show up more than they should.

The germline CDR1 and CDR2 sequences are GTSNPN and SVGIG (reference sequence). This CDR3 comprises 13 residues. Trimming cost V 0 bases and J 2 bases, with 8 bases left between them. This clone was detected a few times. Antigen unknown. Every single donor gave one heparinised blood draw, and these averaged about 110 mL. In all sorted populations, purity surpassed 95%. The isolated RNA, all of it, was reverse transcribed, so expressed TCRB transcripts were what got sequenced. Generated by immunoSEQ multiplex PCR, the TCRdb table keeps only in-frame clones and is missing some. In the table there are 120,000 to 150,000 clones, approximately 13% of which are singletons.

The chain couples TRBV30 to TRBJ2-7; D might be TRBD1 (5 bases). This clonotype was sampled from a man between 18 and 29 years old with type 1 diabetes. The sample comprised central memory CD4+ T cells from blood. This CDR3 reads CAWSVGEPYEQYF. For the CDR3, the DNA is TGTGCCTGGAGTGTAGGGGAACCCTACGAGCAGTACTTC.